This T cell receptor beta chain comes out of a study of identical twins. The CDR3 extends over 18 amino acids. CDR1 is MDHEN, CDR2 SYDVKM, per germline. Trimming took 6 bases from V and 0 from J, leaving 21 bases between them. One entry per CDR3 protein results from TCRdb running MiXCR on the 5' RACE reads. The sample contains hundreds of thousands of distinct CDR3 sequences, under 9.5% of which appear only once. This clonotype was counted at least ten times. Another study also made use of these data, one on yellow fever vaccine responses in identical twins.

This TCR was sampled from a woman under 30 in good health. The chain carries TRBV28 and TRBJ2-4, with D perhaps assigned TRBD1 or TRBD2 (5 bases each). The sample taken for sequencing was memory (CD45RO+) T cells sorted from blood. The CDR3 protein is CASSPGIPGTLAKNIQYF. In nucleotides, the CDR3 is TGTGCCAGCAGCCCGGGTATCCCCGGGACGCTAGCCAAAAACATTCAGTACTTC.